Listed here are 24 T cell receptor beta chains from one sample, sequenced in a study of blood T cells in healthy people across ages. PCR was performed a second time for about 6 to 11 cycles using a sample-barcoded 5' primer and a J-beta primer mix. TCRdb redid the calling of the 5' RACE reads with MiXCR, one entry per CDR3 protein. The data hold roughly 1.5 million distinct CDR3 sequences, with about 42% observed a single time. Sequenced input: blood. Receptor source: a woman aged 18-29 years in good health.

This sequence joins TRBV15 and TRBJ1-2; D call uncertain. V was shortened by 0 bases and J by 4 bases, with 9 bases between the two germline ends. The germline V gene has CDR1 LNHNV and CDR2 YYDKDF (reference sequence). CDR3 length: 14 amino acids. CDR3 nucleotides: TGTGCCACCAGCAGAGATTCCGTCGCCTATGGCTACACCTTC. It codes for CATSRDSVAYGYTF.

This clonotype was counted a single time. V is TRBV4-1 and J is TRBJ2-5; a weak D match, TRBD2 (5 bases). Germline V gene data show CDR1 as MGHRA and CDR2 as YSYEKL. This CDR3 comprises 15 residues. Trimming stripped 3 bases from V and 7 bases from J, with 18 bases between. The chain's CDR3 is CASSHGMARQVTQYF. As DNA, the CDR3 is TGCGCCAGCAGCCACGGGATGGCACGTCAGGTGACCCAGTACTTC.

The chain joins TRBV12-3 or TRBV12-4 to TRBJ2-3; 8 bases align to TRBD2. Trimming took 3 bases from V and 5 from J; bases not matched to a gene: 1. This CDR3 has 13 residues. The CDR3 sequence: CASSLTSVDTQYF. The CDR3 DNA follows: TGTGCCAGCAGTTTGACTAGCGTAGATACGCAGTATTTT.

This chain links TRBV11-2 with TRBJ2-5; TRBD1 agrees at 7 bases. This CDR3 is built from 15 residues. Germline trimming cut 1 base from V and 2 bases from J; bases unmatched to any gene: 4. The V gene's germline CDR1 is SGHAT and CDR2 FQNNGV. The CDR3 DNA follows: TGTGCCAGCAGCTTAGGAGGGGGCAGGCAAGAGACCCAGTACTTC. It specifies CASSLGGGRQETQYF.

The chain links TRBV7-2 to TRBJ1-1; no reliable D call. Germline V lookup: CDR1 SGHTA, CDR2 FQGNSA. This CDR3 is 13 amino acids long. Deletions cut 1 base from V and 4 bases from J, with 7 bases between. In DNA form, the CDR3 reads TGTGCCAGCAGCTTAGGCAAGAGCACTGAAGCTTTCTTT. Translated, it gives CASSLGKSTEAFF. Drawing the rest from reference TRBV7-2 and TRBJ1-1, the complete variable domain is GAGVSQSPSNKVTEKGKDVELRCDPISGHTALYWYRQSLGQGLEFLIYFQGNSAPDKSGLPSDRFSAERTGGSVSTLTIQRTQQEDSAVYLCASSLGKSTEAFFGQGTRLTVV.

This chain connects TRBV7-2 to TRBJ1-4; 8 bases fit TRBD1. Germline assignment: CDR1 SGHTA and CDR2 FQGNSA. Germline trimming cut 1 base from V and 7 bases from J; bases unmatched to any gene: 14. The CDR3 consists of 18 residues. CDR3 residues: CASSLGRARRGPREKLFF. The CDR3 nucleotides are TGTGCCAGCAGCTTAGGCAGGGCCCGCAGGGGGCCCCGTGAAAAACTGTTTTTT.

This chain links TRBV28 with TRBJ2-5; TRBD1 agrees at 11 bases. Germline V CDR1 and CDR2: MDHEN, SYDVKM. This CDR3 contains 17 residues. The ends lost 3 bases at V and 11 bases at J; junction bases unmatched: 17. CDR3 DNA sequence: TGTGCCAGCAGTTTTACCCCTAGGACAGGGGGCCTAAGGGAGCAGTACTTC. Protein sequence: CASSFTPRTGGLREQYF. Filled out from reference TRBV28 and TRBJ2-5, the complete variable domain reads DVKVTQSSRYLVKRTGEKVFLECVQDMDHENMFWYRQDPGLGLRLIYFSYDVKMKEKGDIPEGYSVSREKKERFSLILESASTNQTSMYLCASSFTPRTGGLREQYFGPGTRLLVL.

The genes are TRBV29-1 and TRBJ2-1; TRBD1 aligns across 7 bases. With 0 bases clipped from V and 2 bases from J, the junction kept 7 bases outside the gene matches. The CDR3 has 16 residues. CDR1 is SQVTM, CDR2 ANQGSEA, per germline. The CDR3 nucleotides are TGCAGCGTTGAAGATCAGGGGGTTATAACCTACAATGAGCAGTTCTTC. Protein sequence: CSVEDQGVITYNEQFF.

Only a few counts were recorded for this clonotype. The chain is built from TRBV20-1 and TRBJ2-3; TRBD2 is a possible D gene (5 bases). CDR1 is DFQATT and CDR2 is SNEGSKA in the germline V gene (reference sequence). The CDR3 is 13 residues long. The V and J ends lost 0 bases and 6 bases respectively, with 10 bases between them. The CDR3 protein is CSAREVARDTQYF. For the CDR3, the DNA is TGCAGTGCTAGAGAGGTAGCGCGGGATACGCAGTATTTT.

This clonotype was observed a single time. A clone one base away is much larger, so this may be a read error. The chain employs TRBV7-9 and TRBJ2-3; TRBD2 matches at 11 bases. Germline V gene data show CDR1 as SEHNR and CDR2 as FQNEAQ (reference sequence). This CDR3 region has 16 residues. Losses at the gene ends were 5 bases for V and 4 bases for J; bases not matched to a gene: 8. The CDR3 DNA is TGTGCCAGCAGCCCCGGGACTAGCGGCTTCCCAGATACGCAGTATTTT. Translated: CASSPGTSGFPDTQYF. Supplemented by reference TRBV7-9 and TRBJ2-3, the full variable domain reads DTGVSQNPRHKITKRGQNVTFRCDPISEHNRLYWYRQTLGQGPEFLTYFQNEAQLEKSRLLSDRFSAERPKGSFSTLEIQRTEQGDSAMYLCASSPGTSGFPDTQYFGPGTRLTVL.

In regard to this clonotype: The junction departs from the called germline gene at one end, perhaps through a read error. The chain is built from TRBV7-9 and TRBJ2-3; D is unclear. CDR3 length equals 14 residues. Germline V lookup: CDR1 SEHNR, CDR2 FQNEAQ (reference sequence). The CDR3 loop is CASSFGVGTDAQYF. DNA for the CDR3: TGTGCCAGCAGCTTTGGGGTCGGCACAGATGCGCAGTATTTT.

The chain employs TRBV3-1 and TRBJ1-2; tentatively, D is TRBD1 (5 bases). Germline V gives CDR1 LGHDT, CDR2 YNNKEL (reference sequence). The CDR3 is 13 residues long. Trimming removed 4 bases from V and 7 bases from J, with 13 bases in between. CDR3 amino acids: CASSRFEGVGYTF. CDR3 nucleotide sequence: TGTGCCAGCAGCCGATTCGAAGGGGTTGGCTACACCTTC.

This sequence joins TRBV28 and TRBJ2-7, with TRBD1 matching over 10 bases. Trimming at V came to 6 bases and at J to 2 bases, leaving 7 bases not matched to a gene. CDR1 and CDR2 from the germline V gene are MDHEN and SYDVKM. The CDR3 length is 15 residues. CDR3 amino acids: CASSLEGTGAYEQYF. The CDR3, as DNA: TGTGCCAGCAGCTTAGAGGGGACAGGGGCCTACGAGCAGTACTTC.

The rearrangement links TRBV9 to TRBJ2-3, with TRBD2 matching over 13 bases. Unmatched junction bases numbered 7, after V lost 0 bases and J lost 0 bases. Germline V lookup: CDR1 SGDLS, CDR2 YYNGEE. This CDR3 comprises 19 residues. The CDR3: CASSVEGLAGVSSTDTQYF. The CDR3 nucleotides read TGTGCCAGCAGCGTAGAAGGACTAGCGGGAGTTTCTAGCACAGATACGCAGTATTTT.

The sample holds a few counts of this clonotype. The chain links TRBV2 to TRBJ2-1; D gene uncertain. Germline V gene sequence: CDR1 SNHLY, CDR2 FYNNEI. Trimming shortened V by 5 bases and J by 1 base, and 6 bases separated the two germline ends. The CDR3 sequence is 13 residues long. CDR3 sequence (DNA): TGTGCCAGCAGTTGGATGTCCTACAATGAGCAGTTCTTC. Translation: CASSWMSYNEQFF.

The chain uses TRBV7-9 and TRBJ2-7; the match to TRBD2 covers 13 bases. Losses at the gene ends were 1 base for V and 6 bases for J; bases not matched to a gene: 3. The CDR3 loop spans 15 amino acids. Germline assignment: CDR1 SEHNR and CDR2 FQNEAQ (reference sequence). CDR3 DNA sequence: TGTGCCAGCAGCTTAGAGGGACTAGCGGGGTTCGAGCAGTACTTC. Translating gives CASSLEGLAGFEQYF.

This clonotype came up once. This chain joins TRBV7-2 and TRBJ1-5; D uncertain. The CDR3 runs to 16 residues. V dropped 0 bases and J dropped 0 bases, with 9 bases sitting between them. The germline V gene has CDR1 SGHTA and CDR2 FQGNSA. This chain's CDR3 is CASSLARTDSNQPQHF. The CDR3 region has the DNA TGTGCCAGCAGCTTAGCCCGGACGGATAGCAATCAGCCCCAGCATTTT.

V usage is TRBV28 and J usage is TRBJ1-1; 7 nucleotides align to TRBD1. Per the germline V gene, CDR1 is MDHEN and CDR2 is SYDVKM. The CDR3 totals 14 residues. With 4 bases clipped from V and 4 bases from J, the junction kept 6 bases outside the gene matches. The CDR3 nucleotides are TGTGCCAGCAGTTCCCTGGCAGGGGGCACTGAAGCTTTCTTT. Its translation: CASSSLAGGTEAFF.

This clonotype appeared a few times. The V gene is TRBV7-8, the J gene TRBJ2-3; 8 positions agree with TRBD2. Germline CDR1 SGHVS, CDR2 FQNEAQ. This CDR3 is built from 17 residues. J gave up 2 bases and V 5 bases, and 12 bases lay outside the gene matches. Here the CDR3 DNA reads TGTGCCAGCAGCCCGCAGACTAGCGCGGAACACACAGATACGCAGTATTTT. Protein sequence: CASSPQTSAEHTDTQYF.

This clonotype was counted between two and nine times. The rearrangement uses TRBV10-3 and TRBJ1-5; TRBD1 matches 7 bases. Germline CDR1 is ENHRY and CDR2 is SYGVKD. V lost 3 bases, J lost 11 bases, and 10 bases stayed unmatched. This CDR3 is 14 amino acids long. CDR3 sequence: CAISDAGGGGTQHF. DNA of the CDR3: TGTGCCATCAGTGATGCAGGGGGGGGAGGTACCCAGCATTTT.

The genes are TRBV27 and TRBJ1-2; the D is unclear. Germline CDR1 reads MNHEY; CDR2 reads SMNVEV (reference sequence). This CDR3 spans 12 amino acids. The V end was cut by 10 bases, the J end by 7 bases, with 16 bases between. The DNA of the CDR3 is TGTGCCACCTCTTCTTTGTTGGGTGGCTACACCTTC. The encoded protein is CATSSLLGGYTF.

V and J are TRBV7-8 and TRBJ2-6; D gene uncertain. The CDR3 has 21 residues. Germline CDR1 is SGHVS and CDR2 is FQNEAQ. Trimming left V 2 bases short and J 2 bases short, with 25 bases between. CDR3 in amino acids: CASSLILWLQARPTGANVLTF. DNA for the CDR3: TGTGCCAGCAGCTTAATCCTCTGGCTCCAAGCCCGACCTACTGGGGCCAACGTCCTGACTTTC.

This clonotype occurred a few times. Compared with germline, one end of the junction differs, possibly owing to a read error. V gene TRBV10-3 combines with J gene TRBJ2-3; 10 bases are shared with TRBD1. The CDR3 is made up of 17 amino acids. The germline V gene has CDR1 ENHRY and CDR2 SYGVKD. In DNA, the CDR3 is TGTGCCATCGGTGAGACCTCCGGGACAGGGGTAACAGATACGCAGTATTTT. It specifies CAIGETSGTGVTDTQYF.

This sequence joins TRBV7-3 and TRBJ2-3; D unresolved. The CDR3 totals 13 residues. Looked up from germline, CDR1 is SGHTA and CDR2 is FQGTGA. Trimming removed 8 bases from V and 4 bases from J, with 13 bases in between. DNA of the CDR3: TGTGCCAGCTCCTTCGTACGGGCAGATACGCAGTATTTT. It is translated as CASSFVRADTQYF. Full variable domain (rest looked up from reference TRBV7-3 and TRBJ2-3): GAGVSQTPSNKVTEKGKYVELRCDPISGHTALYWYRQSLGQGPEFLIYFQGTGAADDSGLPNDRFFAVRPEGSVSTLKIQRTERGDSAVYLCASSFVRADTQYFGPGTRLTVL.